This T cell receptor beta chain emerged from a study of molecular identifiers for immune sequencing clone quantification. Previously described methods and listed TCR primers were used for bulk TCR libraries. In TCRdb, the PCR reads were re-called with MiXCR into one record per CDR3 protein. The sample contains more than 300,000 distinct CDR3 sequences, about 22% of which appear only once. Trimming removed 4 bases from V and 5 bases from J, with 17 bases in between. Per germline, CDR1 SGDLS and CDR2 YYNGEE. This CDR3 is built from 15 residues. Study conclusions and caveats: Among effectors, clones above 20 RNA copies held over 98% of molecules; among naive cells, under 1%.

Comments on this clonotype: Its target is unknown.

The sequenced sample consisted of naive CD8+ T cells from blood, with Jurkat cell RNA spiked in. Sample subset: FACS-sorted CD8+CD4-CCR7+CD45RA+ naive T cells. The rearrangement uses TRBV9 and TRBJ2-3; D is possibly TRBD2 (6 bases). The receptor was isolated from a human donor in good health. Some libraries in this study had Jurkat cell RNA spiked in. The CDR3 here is CASSTRDFLGDTQYF. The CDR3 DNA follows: TGTGCCAGCAGCACCCGGGACTTCCTCGGAGATACGCAGTATTTT. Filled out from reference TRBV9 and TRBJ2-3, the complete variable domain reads DSGVTQTPKHLITATGQRVTLRCSPRSGDLSVYWYQQSLDQGLQFLIQYYNGEERAKGNILERFSAQQFPDLHSELNLSSLELGDSALYFCASSTRDFLGDTQYFGPGTRLTVL.